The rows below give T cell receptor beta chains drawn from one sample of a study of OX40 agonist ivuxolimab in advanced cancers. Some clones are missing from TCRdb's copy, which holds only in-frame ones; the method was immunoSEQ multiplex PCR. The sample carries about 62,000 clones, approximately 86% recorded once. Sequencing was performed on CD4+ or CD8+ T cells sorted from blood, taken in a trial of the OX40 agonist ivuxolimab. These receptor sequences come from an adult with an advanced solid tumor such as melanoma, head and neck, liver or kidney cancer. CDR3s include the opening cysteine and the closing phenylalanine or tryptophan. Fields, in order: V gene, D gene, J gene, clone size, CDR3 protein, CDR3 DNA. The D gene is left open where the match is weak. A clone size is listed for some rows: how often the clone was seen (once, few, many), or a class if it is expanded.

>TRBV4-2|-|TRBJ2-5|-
CASSLRTGLTQYF
TGTGCCAGCAGCCTTAGGACTGGTCTGACCCAGTACTTC
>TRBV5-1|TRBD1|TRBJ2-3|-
CASSVGPAGGDTDTQYF
TGCGCCAGCAGTGTGGGGCCGGCAGGGGGAGACACAGATACGCAGTATTTT
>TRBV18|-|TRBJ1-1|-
CASSPIRDTEAFF
TGTGCCAGCTCACCAATAAGGGACACTGAAGCTTTCTTT
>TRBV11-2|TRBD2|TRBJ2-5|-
CASSFGPSGGQETQYF
TGTGCCAGCAGCTTTGGGCCTAGCGGGGGCCAAGAGACCCAGTACTTC
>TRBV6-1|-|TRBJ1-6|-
CASSVESDNSPLHF
TGTGCCAGCAGTGTTGAGAGCGATAATTCACCCCTCCACTTT
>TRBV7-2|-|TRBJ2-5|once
CASSFYNQETQYF
TGTGCCAGCAGCTTTTACAACCAAGAGACCCAGTACTTC
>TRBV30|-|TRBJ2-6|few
CAWSTDRISSGANVLTF
TGTGCCTGGAGCACAGACAGGATCAGCTCTGGGGCCAACGTCCTGACTTTC
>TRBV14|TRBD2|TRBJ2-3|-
CASSQPGLAGGGSTDTQYF
TGTGCCAGCAGCCAACCGGGACTAGCGGGGGGCGGATCCACAGATACGCAGTATTTT
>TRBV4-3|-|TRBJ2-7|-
CASSQDRGLLEQYF
TGCGCCAGCAGCCAAGATAGGGGCCTGCTCGAGCAGTACTTC
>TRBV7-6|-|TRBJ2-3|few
CASSLPWDTQYF
TGTGCCAGCAGCTTACCTTGGGATACGCAGTATTTT
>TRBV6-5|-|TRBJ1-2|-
CASSEERGGYGYTF
TGTGCCAGCAGTGAAGAGCGGGGTGGCTATGGCTACACCTTC
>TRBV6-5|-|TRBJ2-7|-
CASRFSGGPYEQYF
TGTGCCAGCAGATTCAGTGGGGGACCCTACGAGCAGTACTTC
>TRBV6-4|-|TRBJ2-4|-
CASSDPDSKYVRLAKNIQYF
TGTGCCAGCAGTGACCCGGACAGTAAGTACGTTAGACTAGCCAAAAACATTCAGTACTTC
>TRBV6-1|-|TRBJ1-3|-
CASSEGQVRDTIYF
TGTGCCAGCAGTGAAGGTCAGGTCCGGGACACCATATATTTT
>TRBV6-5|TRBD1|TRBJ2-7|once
CASSLTGQGFHEQYF
TGTGCCAGCAGTTTAACAGGACAGGGTTTCCACGAGCAGTACTTC
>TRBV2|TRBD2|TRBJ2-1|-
CASRGIAGGNEQFF
TGTGCCAGCAGAGGAATAGCGGGGGGCAATGAGCAGTTCTTC
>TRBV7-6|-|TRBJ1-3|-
CASSLALVGNTIYF
TGTGCCAGCAGCTTAGCTTTGGTTGGAAACACCATATATTTT
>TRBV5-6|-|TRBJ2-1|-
CASSLKDRNEQFF
TGTGCCAGCAGCTTAAAAGACCGCAATGAGCAGTTCTTC
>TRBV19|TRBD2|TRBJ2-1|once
CASSTSPRGGHNEQFF
TGTGCCAGTAGTACCTCGCCTCGGGGGGGCCACAATGAGCAGTTCTTC
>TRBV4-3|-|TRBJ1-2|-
CASSIGTENYGYTF
TGCGCCAGCAGCATCGGGACGGAGAACTATGGCTACACCTTC
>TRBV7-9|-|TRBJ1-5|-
CASSSTTGSSNQPQHF
TGTGCCAGCAGCTCGACTACAGGGAGTAGCAATCAGCCCCAGCATTTT
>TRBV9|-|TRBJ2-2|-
CASSVEAGTVTGELFF
TGTGCCAGCAGCGTAGAGGCAGGGACGGTCACCGGGGAGCTGTTTTTT
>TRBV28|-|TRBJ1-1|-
CASRPFELTPEAFF
TGTGCCAGCCGCCCCTTTGAACTTACTCCTGAAGCTTTCTTT
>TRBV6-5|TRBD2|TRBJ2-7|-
CASWTSGRGTYEQYF
TGTGCCAGCTGGACTAGCGGGAGGGGTACCTACGAGCAGTACTTC
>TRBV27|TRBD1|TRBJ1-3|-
CASSLYGTGVYTIYF
TGTGCCAGCAGTTTATACGGGACAGGGGTGTACACCATATATTTT
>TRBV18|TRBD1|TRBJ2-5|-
CASSGTGRETQYF
TGTGCCAGCTCAGGGACAGGGAGAGAGACCCAGTACTTC
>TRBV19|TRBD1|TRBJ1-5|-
CASRATGGAEPQHF
TGTGCCAGTAGGGCCACAGGGGGCGCAGAGCCCCAGCATTTT
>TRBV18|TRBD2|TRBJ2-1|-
CASSPQTSAGVGNEQFF
TGTGCCAGCTCACCACAGACATCAGCGGGGGTCGGGAATGAGCAGTTCTTC
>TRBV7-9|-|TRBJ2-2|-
CASSLETGPNTGELFF
TGTGCCAGCAGCTTAGAGACAGGACCGAACACCGGGGAGCTGTTTTTT
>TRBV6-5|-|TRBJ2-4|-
CASSYGQGSKNIQYF
TGTGCCAGCAGTTACGGGCAGGGAAGCAAAAACATTCAGTACTTC
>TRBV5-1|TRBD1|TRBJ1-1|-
CASSARDSVMNTEAFF
TGCGCCAGCAGCGCCCGGGACAGCGTCATGAACACTGAAGCTTTCTTT
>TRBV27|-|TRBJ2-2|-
CASSPFRGRTGELFF
TGTGCCAGCAGCCCTTTCCGGGGGAGAACCGGGGAGCTGTTTTTT
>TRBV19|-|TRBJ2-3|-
CASSIWGTSTDTQYF
TGTGCCAGTAGTATTTGGGGGACCAGCACAGATACGCAGTATTTT
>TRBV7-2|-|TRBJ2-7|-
CASSLYGIGEQYF
TGTGCCAGCAGCTTATACGGCATAGGGGAGCAGTACTTC
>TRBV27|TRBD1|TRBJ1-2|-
CASSFIGGVENYGYTF
TGTGCCAGCAGTTTCATAGGGGGCGTAGAGAACTATGGCTACACCTTC
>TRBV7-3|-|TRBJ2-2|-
CASSLRDVRNTGELFF
TGTGCCAGCAGCTTAAGGGACGTTAGGAACACCGGGGAGCTGTTTTTT
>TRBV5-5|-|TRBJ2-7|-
CASSLAVAGYTYEQYF
TGTGCCAGCAGCTTAGCGGTGGCAGGTTATACCTACGAGCAGTACTTC
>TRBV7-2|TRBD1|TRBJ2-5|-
CASSSGTGGAQYF
TGTGCCAGCAGCTCCGGGACAGGGGGCGCCCAGTACTTC
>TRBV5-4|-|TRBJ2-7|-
CASSNLGKGDEQYF
TGTGCCAGCAGCAATCTAGGAAAGGGAGACGAGCAGTACTTC
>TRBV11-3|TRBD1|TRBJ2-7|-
CASSLGPGTGGSYEQYF
TGTGCCAGCAGCTTAGGACCGGGGACAGGGGGGTCCTACGAGCAGTACTTC
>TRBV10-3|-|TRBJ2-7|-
CAISPGVEQYF
TGTGCCATCAGTCCAGGGGTCGAGCAGTACTTC
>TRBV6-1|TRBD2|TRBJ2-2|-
CASAGLVNTGELFF
TGTGCCAGCGCGGGACTAGTCAACACCGGGGAGCTGTTTTTT
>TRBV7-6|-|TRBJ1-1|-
CASSLEVGPMNTEAFF
TGTGCCAGCAGCTTAGAAGTGGGGCCCATGAACACTGAAGCTTTCTTT
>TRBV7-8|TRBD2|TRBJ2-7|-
CASSLAASGAYEQYF
TGTGCCAGCAGCTTAGCGGCTAGCGGAGCCTACGAGCAGTACTTC
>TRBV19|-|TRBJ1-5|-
CASRFRKSYSNQPQHF
TGTGCCAGTAGATTCCGGAAATCATATAGCAATCAGCCCCAGCATTTT
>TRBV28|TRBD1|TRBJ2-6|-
CASTSGDSSGANVLTF
TGTGCCAGCACCTCCGGGGACAGCTCTGGGGCCAACGTCCTGACTTTC
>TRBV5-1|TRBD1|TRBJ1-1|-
CASSLGQGATEAFF
TGCGCCAGCAGCTTGGGACAGGGGGCCACTGAAGCTTTCTTT
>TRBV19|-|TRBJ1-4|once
CASTRAQTEKLFF
TGTGCCAGTACCAGGGCGCAAACTGAAAAACTGTTTTTT
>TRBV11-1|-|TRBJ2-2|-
CASTVPTGSRGTGELFF
TGTGCCAGCACCGTACCAACCGGGTCTCGGGGTACCGGGGAGCTGTTTTTT
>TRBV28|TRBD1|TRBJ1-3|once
CASSTGTDRRNTIYF
TGTGCCAGCAGTACTGGGACAGATAGGAGAAACACCATATATTTT
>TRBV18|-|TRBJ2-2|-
CASSPFQDDTGELFF
TGTGCCAGCTCACCTTTCCAGGACGACACCGGGGAGCTGTTTTTT
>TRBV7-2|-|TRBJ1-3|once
CASSLVGGSGNTIYF
TGTGCCAGCAGCTTAGTTGGGGGCTCTGGAAACACCATATATTTT